The text below deals with one TCR beta chain. No antigen is known for it. These data are taken from a study of T cell responses to AZD1222 COVID-19 vaccine. Whole-study results and caveats: Only 5 or 6 individuals given AZD1222 were seropositive at baseline. Possibly, clonal diversity was underestimated; donors were largely white British and included more females. CD4 TCRs linked to vaccination spanned spike, dominating at 160-218 and 743-854.

Only in-frame clones appear in the TCRdb table, and some are missing; sequencing was by immunoSEQ multiplex PCR. The data hold about 73,000 clones, with roughly 87% observed a single time. This CDR3 spans 15 amino acids. Germline CDR1 is SGHRS and CDR2 is YFSETQ. V was cut by 0 bases and J by 4 bases, with 13 bases left in between. Sequencing used peripheral blood, obtained 28 days after the second AZD1222 dose. The chain combines TRBV5-1 with TRBJ1-2; no reliable D call. This clonotype was obtained from an adult who received the AZD1222 COVID-19 vaccine. The chain's CDR3 is CASSLGTGRGYGYTF. The DNA of the CDR3 is TGCGCCAGCAGCTTGGGTACGGGCCGGGGCTATGGCTACACCTTC.